The TCR beta chain under discussion was sequenced for a study of shared clonotypes between healthy human individuals. The CDR3 has 15 amino acids. The germline CDR1 and CDR2 sequences are ENHRY and SYGVKD. V dropped 6 bases and J dropped 1 base, with 16 bases sitting between them. Sequencing used immunoSEQ multiplex PCR; TCRdb keeps in-frame clones, though not all of them. This table holds under 2,500,000 clones, about 94% found once. Sequencing input: naive CD4+ T cells sorted from blood. Subset noted: CD45RA+ positively selected. This clonotype originated in a man aged 18 to 29 in good health. V is TRBV10-3 and J is TRBJ2-7; D possibly corresponds to TRBD2 (6 bases). CDR3 nucleotide sequence: TGTGCCATCAGGACTAGGGGAGGCGAATCCTACGAGCAGTACTTC. It codes for CAIRTRGGESYEQYF.